This T cell receptor (beta chain) was recorded in a study of T-cell reconstitution after alpha-beta-depleted transplantation in children. Study results and caveats: Recipient T cells and thymic progenitors that survived gave rise to the high TCRbeta diversity observed at day 60 in some patients. Approximately two months post-transplant, alpha-beta T cells reportedly originated from several hundred expanded graft clones.

There are 16 residues in the CDR3. The V and J ends lost 6 bases and 4 bases, in that order; junction bases with no gene match: 13. In germline, CDR1 is MNHEY, CDR2 SVGEGT. In regard to this clonotype: The antigen remains unidentified.

The TCRbeta library incorporated unique molecular identifiers. MiXCR was run by TCRdb on the PCR reads, yielding one entry per CDR3 protein. The data show about 980,000 distinct CDR3 sequences, 25% to 30% seen once. The chain couples TRBV6-2 or TRBV6-3 to TRBJ2-7; the match to TRBD1 covers 9 bases. The source is a boy in the first two years of life who had a stem cell transplant for SCID, so the T cells may come from the graft donor. Sequences were derived from PBMCs, mostly from graft donor cells, sampled 360 days after TCRalphabeta/CD19-depleted stem cell transplant. Written as DNA, the CDR3 is TGTGCCAGCAGCCAACAACCGGGACAGGGTCCATACGAGCAGTACTTC. This translates into CASSQQPGQGPYEQYF.